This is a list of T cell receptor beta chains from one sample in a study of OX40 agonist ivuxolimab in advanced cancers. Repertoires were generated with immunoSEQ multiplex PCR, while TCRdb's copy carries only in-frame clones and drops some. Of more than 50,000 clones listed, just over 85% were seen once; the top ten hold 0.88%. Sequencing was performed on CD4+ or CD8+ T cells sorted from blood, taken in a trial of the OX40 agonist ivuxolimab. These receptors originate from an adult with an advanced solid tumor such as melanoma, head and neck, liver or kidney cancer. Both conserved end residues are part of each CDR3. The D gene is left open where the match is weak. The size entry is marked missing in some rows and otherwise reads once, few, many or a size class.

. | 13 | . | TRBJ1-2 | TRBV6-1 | CASSQGPAYLYTF | TGTGCCAGCAGTCAGGGGCCCGCCTATCTCTACACCTTC
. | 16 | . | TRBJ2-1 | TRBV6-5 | CASSYLTSSSYNEQFF | TGTGCCAGCAGTTACCTGACATCGAGCTCCTACAATGAGCAGTTCTTC
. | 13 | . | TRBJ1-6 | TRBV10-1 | CASSAAGGSPLHF | TGCGCCAGCAGTGCAGCGGGGGGTTCACCCCTCCACTTT
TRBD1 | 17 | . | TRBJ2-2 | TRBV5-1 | CASSLGAGGSDTGELFF | TGCGCCAGCAGCTTGGGGGCAGGGGGCTCGGACACCGGGGAGCTGTTTTTT
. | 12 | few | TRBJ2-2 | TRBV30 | CAWAYSFGELFF | TGTGCCTGGGCTTACTCTTTCGGGGAGCTGTTTTTT
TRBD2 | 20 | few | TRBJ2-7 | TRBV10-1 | CASKKSGLAGHKALSYEQYF | TGCGCCAGCAAGAAGAGCGGGCTAGCGGGGCACAAAGCGTTATCCTACGAGCAGTACTTC
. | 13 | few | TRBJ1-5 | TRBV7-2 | CASSRGGNQPQHF | TGTGCCAGCAGCCGGGGAGGCAATCAGCCCCAGCATTTT
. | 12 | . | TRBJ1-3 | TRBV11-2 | CASSLGVNTIYF | TGTGCCAGCAGCTTAGGGGTAAACACCATATATTTT
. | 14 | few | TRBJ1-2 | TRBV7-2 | CASSFRDARGGYTF | TGTGCCAGCAGCTTCCGGGACGCCCGCGGAGGCTACACCTTC
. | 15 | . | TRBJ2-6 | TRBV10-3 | CAISEGFAGANVLTF | TGTGCCATCAGTGAAGGGTTTGCTGGGGCCAACGTCCTGACTTTC
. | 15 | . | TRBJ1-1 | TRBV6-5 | CASSYSRSGNTEAFF | TGTGCCAGCAGTTACTCCAGGTCAGGGAACACTGAAGCTTTCTTT
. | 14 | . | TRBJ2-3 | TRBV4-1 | CASSPTRGTDTQYF | TGCGCCAGCAGCCCAACAAGGGGCACAGATACGCAGTATTTT
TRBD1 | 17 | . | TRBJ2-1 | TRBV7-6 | CASSLAGGTGFHNEQFF | TGTGCCAGCAGCTTAGCGGGTGGGACAGGTTTTCACAATGAGCAGTTCTTC
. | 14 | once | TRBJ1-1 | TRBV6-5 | CASSNWDGNTEAFF | TGTGCCAGCAGCAACTGGGATGGGAACACTGAAGCTTTCTTT
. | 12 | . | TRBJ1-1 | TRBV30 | CAWSRSGFVAFF | TGTGCCTGGAGTAGGAGTGGCTTTGTAGCTTTCTTT
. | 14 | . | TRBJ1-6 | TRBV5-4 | CASSPTQGLSPLHF | TGTGCCAGCAGCCCAACCCAGGGTTTATCACCCCTCCACTTT
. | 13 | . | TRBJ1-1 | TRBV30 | CAWRGEGFTEAFF | TGTGCCTGGAGGGGGGAGGGTTTTACTGAAGCTTTCTTT
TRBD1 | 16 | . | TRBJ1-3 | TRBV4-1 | CASSQDGTGSGNTIYF | TGCGCCAGCAGCCAAGACGGGACAGGGTCTGGAAACACCATATATTTT
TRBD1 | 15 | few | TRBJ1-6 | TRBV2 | CASKKGGDRNSPLHF | TGTGCCAGCAAAAAGGGAGGGGACAGGAATTCACCCCTCCACTTT
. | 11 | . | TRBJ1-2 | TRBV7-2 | CASSPGSGYTF | TGTGCCAGCAGCCCCGGAAGTGGCTACACCTTC
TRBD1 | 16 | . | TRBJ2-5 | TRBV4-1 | CASSQVEGTGQETQYF | TGCGCCAGCAGCCAAGTAGAGGGGACAGGACAAGAGACCCAGTACTTC
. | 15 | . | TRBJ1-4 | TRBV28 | CASRKGGGGREKLFF | TGTGCCAGCAGGAAGGGGGGTGGAGGGCGCGAAAAACTGTTTTTT
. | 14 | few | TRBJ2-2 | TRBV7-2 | CASSLARATGELFF | TGTGCCAGCAGCTTAGCGCGTGCCACCGGGGAGCTGTTTTTT
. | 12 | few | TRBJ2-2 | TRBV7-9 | CASSLSQRELFF | TGTGCCAGCAGCTTAAGTCAGAGGGAGCTGTTTTTT
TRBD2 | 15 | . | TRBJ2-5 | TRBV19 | CAASKRAGVGETQYF | TGTGCCGCCTCAAAGAGAGCGGGAGTTGGAGAGACCCAGTACTTC
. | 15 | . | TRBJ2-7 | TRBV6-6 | CASSYSAGSSYEQYF | TGTGCCAGCAGTTACTCGGCAGGTAGCTCCTACGAGCAGTACTTC
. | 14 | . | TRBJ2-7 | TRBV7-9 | CASSLLEGPYEQYF | TGTGCCAGCAGCTTACTGGAAGGCCCCTACGAGCAGTACTTC
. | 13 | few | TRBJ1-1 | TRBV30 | CAWSVRRDTEAFF | TGTGCCTGGAGTGTTCGCAGGGACACTGAAGCTTTCTTT
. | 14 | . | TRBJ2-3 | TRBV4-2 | CASSRRTSTDTQYF | TGTGCCAGCAGCCGGAGGACTAGCACAGATACGCAGTATTTT
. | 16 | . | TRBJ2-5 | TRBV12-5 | CASGLGAPGGQETQYF | TGTGCTAGTGGTTTGGGCGCTCCTGGGGGGCAAGAGACCCAGTACTTC
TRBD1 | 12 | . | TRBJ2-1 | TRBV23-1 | CASPKGQPLQFF | TGCGCCAGCCCGAAGGGACAGCCCCTTCAGTTCTTC
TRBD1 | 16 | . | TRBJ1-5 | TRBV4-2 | CASSQIQGLENQPQHF | TGTGCCAGCAGCCAAATACAGGGGCTAGAGAATCAGCCCCAGCATTTT
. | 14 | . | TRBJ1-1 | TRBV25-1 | CASSEAGRDTEAFF | TGTGCCAGCAGTGAGGCGGGGAGGGACACTGAAGCTTTCTTT
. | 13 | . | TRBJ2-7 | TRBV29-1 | CSVPASGSYEQYF | TGCAGCGTACCTGCCTCCGGGAGCTACGAGCAGTACTTC
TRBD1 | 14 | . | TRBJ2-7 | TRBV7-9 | CASSFWDSTYEQYF | TGTGCCAGCAGCTTTTGGGACAGTACCTACGAGCAGTACTTC
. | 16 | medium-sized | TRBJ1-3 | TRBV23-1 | CASSQSGGQHGNTIYF | TGCGCCAGCAGTCAATCCGGGGGGCAACATGGAAACACCATATATTTT
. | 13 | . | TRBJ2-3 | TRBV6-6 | CASSVVGTDTQYF | TGTGCCAGCAGTGTAGTAGGCACAGATACGCAGTATTTT